One sample yielded the 27 T cell receptor beta chains listed below, sequenced in a study of response to subunit inactivated influenza vaccine. TCRdb re-derived calls from the RT-PCR reads in MiXCR, one entry per CDR3 protein. This sample yields about half a million distinct CDR3 sequences, of which over 25% are seen a single time; 1.9% belongs to the top ten. The material sequenced was CD4+ T cells sorted from PBMCs, taken 4 to 6 days after vaccination. All receptors derive from a man between 50 and 59 years old who received an inactivated influenza vaccine.

V usage is TRBV29-1 and J usage is TRBJ2-5; D call uncertain. Trimming removed 1 base from V and 4 bases from J, with 7 bases in between. Germline values: CDR1 SQVTM, CDR2 ANQGSEA. The CDR3 is made up of 12 amino acids. CDR3 residues: CSVEVHGETQYF. CDR3 coding DNA: TGCAGCGTTGAAGTTCACGGAGAGACCCAGTACTTC.

Ten or more counts support this clonotype. The chain combines TRBV7-8 with TRBJ2-1, with 7 nucleotides matching TRBD1. V trimming: 2 bases; J trimming: 4 bases; junction bases outside the gene matches: 5. The CDR3 consists of 15 residues. Germline V gene lookup returns CDR1 SGHVS and CDR2 FQNEAQ. CDR3 coding DNA: TGTGCCAGCAGCTTAAGGGGACAGCCTTACAATGAGCAGTTCTTC. Residues: CASSLRGQPYNEQFF.

This clonotype turned up a few times. This sequence joins TRBV7-6 and TRBJ2-7; 9 positions match TRBD1. CDR1 is SGHVS, CDR2 FNYEAQ, per germline. The CDR3 consists of 14 residues. The junction had 5 bases not matched to a gene; V was cut back by 2 bases and J by 6 bases. The CDR3 loop is CASSLKTGGGEQYF. In nucleotides, the CDR3 is TGTGCCAGCAGCTTAAAAACAGGGGGCGGCGAGCAGTACTTC.

This clonotype appeared a few times. J is TRBJ2-7 and V is TRBV20-1, with D possibly TRBD2 on 6 matching bases. CDR1 DFQATT and CDR2 SNEGSKA come from the germline V gene (reference sequence). Trimming removed 0 bases at V and 3 bases at J, with 18 bases between. This CDR3 region has 16 residues. DNA of the CDR3: TGCAGTGCTAGAGATCACTCTCCCGGAGGGTTCTACGAGCAGTACTTC. Translation gives CSARDHSPGGFYEQYF.

This clonotype was seen a handful of times. The CDR3 DNA reads as TGTGCCAGCAGTAAGACACCCACTGGGGCCAACGTCCTGACTTTC. Its translation: CASSKTPTGANVLTF. The chain recombines TRBV12-3 or TRBV12-4 with TRBJ2-6; D is undetermined. The CDR3 runs 15 residues. V was trimmed by 5 bases and J by 2 bases, leaving 10 bases between them.

The chain recombines TRBV2 with TRBJ1-1; D unclear. The CDR3 covers 16 residues. Germline loops: CDR1 SNHLY, CDR2 FYNNEI. Trimming shortened V by 4 bases and J by 0 bases, and 15 bases separated the two germline ends. The CDR3, as DNA: TGTGCCAGCAGTGCTAACAGCTACTTCATGAACACTGAAGCTTTCTTT. The encoded protein is CASSANSYFMNTEAFF.

V and J are TRBV20-1 and TRBJ2-1, with 10 bases lining up with TRBD2. The ends lost 3 bases at V and 1 base at J; junction bases unmatched: 12. Germline V lookup: CDR1 DFQATT, CDR2 SNEGSKA (reference sequence). CDR3 length equals 18 residues. CDR3 loop: CSARGVTSGTKSYNEQFF. The CDR3 coding sequence is TGCAGTGCTAGGGGGGTTACTAGCGGGACAAAATCCTACAATGAGCAGTTCTTC.

The gene calls are TRBV12-3 or TRBV12-4 and TRBJ1-2; 7 bases line up with TRBD1. The CDR3 contains 14 residues. J gave up 7 bases and V 5 bases, and 10 bases lay outside the gene matches. In nucleotides, the CDR3 is TGTGCCAGCAGTCTTCCGGGACAGATCTTTGGCTACACCTTC. This codes for CASSLPGQIFGYTF.

The chain carries TRBV12-3 or TRBV12-4 and TRBJ2-1, with D possibly matching TRBD2 (5 bases). Trimming took 5 bases from V and 9 from J, leaving 14 bases between them. The CDR3 is 13 residues long. CDR3 loop: CASSLGPGSEQFF. For the CDR3, the DNA is TGTGCCAGCAGTCTTGGACCTGGGAGTGAGCAGTTCTTC.

The chain joins TRBV20-1 to TRBJ1-3, with D tentatively TRBD1 (6 bases). CDR1 is DFQATT and CDR2 is SNEGSKA in the germline V gene (reference sequence). V was clipped by 0 bases and J by 0 bases, with 12 bases between them. This CDR3 region has 16 residues. The CDR3 loop reads CSARETGTISGNTIYF. CDR3 bases: TGCAGTGCTAGAGAGACAGGTACAATCTCTGGAAACACCATATATTTT.

The chain joins TRBV20-1 to TRBJ2-7; D uncertain. Trimming removed 3 bases from V and 3 bases from J, with 12 bases in between. Germline V gene data show CDR1 as DFQATT and CDR2 as SNEGSKA (reference sequence). The CDR3 spans 13 residues. CDR3: CSARARRDYEQYF. In DNA, the CDR3 is TGCAGTGCTAGGGCCAGGCGAGACTACGAGCAGTACTTC.

The rearrangement links TRBV5-1 to TRBJ2-7, with TRBD2 identical over 8 bases. Unmatched junction bases numbered 10, after V lost 0 bases and J lost 5 bases. The CDR3 extends over 16 amino acids. The V gene's germline CDR1 is SGHRS and CDR2 YFSETQ. This CDR3 reads CASSLVDRREGDEQYF. The CDR3 DNA reads as TGCGCCAGCAGCTTGGTGGATCGTCGGGAGGGGGACGAGCAGTACTTC.

This clonotype was seen a handful of times. J is TRBJ1-4 and V is TRBV20-1; TRBD1 is a possible D gene (6 bases). This CDR3 has 13 residues. The V gene's germline CDR1 is DFQATT and CDR2 SNEGSKA (reference sequence). The V gene lost 6 bases and the J gene lost 6 bases, with 14 bases spanning the gap. The CDR3 protein is CSAAGAGDEKLFF. The DNA of the CDR3 is TGCAGTGCAGCGGGGGCAGGGGATGAAAAACTGTTTTTT.

The chain has TRBV12-3 or TRBV12-4 and TRBJ2-2; possibly TRBD1 for D (5 bases). Trimming cost V 6 bases and J 6 bases, with 17 bases left between them. This CDR3 spans 15 amino acids. CDR3 sequence: CASRPLRIQAGELFF. For the CDR3, the DNA is TGTGCCAGCAGACCCTTAAGGATACAGGCCGGGGAGCTGTTTTTT.

In DNA, the CDR3 is TGTGCCAGCAGCTTAGTGGGGCACAATCAGCCCCAGCATTTT. Its translation: CASSLVGHNQPQHF. The rearrangement links TRBV7-2 to TRBJ1-5; maybe TRBD1 (5 bases). The germline V and J ends were trimmed by 1 base and 3 bases, with 7 bases remaining between them. CDR1 and CDR2 (germline): SGHTA, FQGNSA. This CDR3 comprises 14 residues. Drawing the rest from reference TRBV7-2 and TRBJ1-5, the complete variable domain is GAGVSQSPSNKVTEKGKDVELRCDPISGHTALYWYRQSLGQGLEFLIYFQGNSAPDKSGLPSDRFSAERTGGSVSTLTIQRTQQEDSAVYLCASSLVGHNQPQHFGDGTRLSIL.

The chain employs TRBV9 and TRBJ2-3, with D possibly being TRBD2 (5 bases). Germline CDR1 is SGDLS and CDR2 is YYNGEE. The CDR3 sequence is 15 residues long. Trimming left V 2 bases short and J 5 bases short, with 15 bases between. This chain's CDR3 is CASSVGQEVLDTQYF. In DNA, the CDR3 is TGTGCCAGCAGCGTTGGGCAGGAGGTCTTAGATACGCAGTATTTT.

This chain joins TRBV7-8 and TRBJ2-7; 14 bases are a match to TRBD2. CDR1 and CDR2 from the germline V gene are SGHVS and FQNEAQ. This CDR3 has 17 residues. The junction had 10 bases not matched to a gene; V was cut back by 8 bases and J by 1 base. As DNA, the CDR3 is TGTGCCAGCCTCCCGGGACTAGCGGGAGCCGGGTCCTACGAGCAGTACTTC. Its translation: CASLPGLAGAGSYEQYF.

This clonotype was found a few times. This sequence joins TRBV14 and TRBJ2-5; 7 bases agree with TRBD1. V shed 4 bases and J 5 bases; nucleotides not matched to a gene: 7. Germline loops: CDR1 SGHDN, CDR2 FVKESK. This CDR3 contains 14 residues. This chain's CDR3 is CASSPRQGRETQYF. CDR3 in DNA: TGTGCCAGCAGCCCACGACAGGGCCGGGAGACCCAGTACTTC. Complete variable domain (other parts from reference TRBV14 and TRBJ2-5): EAGVTQFPSHSVIEKGQTVTLRCDPISGHDNLYWYRRVMGKEIKFLLHFVKESKQDESGMPNNRFLAERTGGTYSTLKVQPAELEDSGVYFCASSPRQGRETQYFGPGTRLLVL.

This clonotype was seen only a few times. This chain joins TRBV4-3 and TRBJ2-1; 11 bases are a match to TRBD2. CDR1 LGHNA and CDR2 YSLEER come from the germline V gene. The ends lost 0 bases at V and 0 bases at J; junction bases unmatched: 10. The CDR3 sequence is 20 residues long. The CDR3 DNA reads as TGCGCCAGCAGCCAAGAACTAGCGGGAGTATGGAGACGCTCCTACAATGAGCAGTTCTTC. This sequence encodes CASSQELAGVWRRSYNEQFF.

This chain connects TRBV2 to TRBJ2-2; 8 nucleotides agree with TRBD2. The CDR3 loop spans 16 amino acids. CDR1 is SNHLY and CDR2 is FYNNEI in the germline V gene. J lost 0 bases, V lost 7 bases, and 7 bases had no gene match. CDR3 coding DNA: TGTGCCAGCAAGCCGTTCGGGGGGGCGAACACCGGGGAGCTGTTTTTT. As protein: CASKPFGGANTGELFF.

The rearrangement links TRBV7-2 to TRBJ2-2; the D gene is possibly TRBD1 (5 bases). From germline, CDR1 is SGHTA and CDR2 FQGNSA. The length of the CDR3 is 16 residues. Trimming removed 5 bases from V and 2 bases from J, with 15 bases in between. The chain's CDR3 is CASSRLRVANTGELFF. CDR3 nucleotides: TGTGCCAGCAGCCGGCTCAGGGTTGCAAACACCGGGGAGCTGTTTTTT.

The rearrangement joins TRBV4-3 to TRBJ1-1, with TRBD1 matching 7 bases. The CDR3 sequence is 14 residues long. V lost 4 bases, J lost 6 bases, and 8 bases stayed unmatched. The germline V gene encodes CDR1 LGHNA and CDR2 YSLEER. This CDR3 is CASSRWDSHPEAFF. The CDR3 nucleotides read TGCGCCAGCAGCCGGTGGGACAGTCACCCTGAAGCTTTCTTT.

This chain uses TRBV29-1 with TRBJ2-7; a weak D match, TRBD2 (5 bases). CDR3 size: 10 residues. CDR1 is SQVTM, CDR2 ANQGSEA, per germline. The V end was cut by 6 bases, the J end by 7 bases, with 10 bases between. CDR3 DNA sequence: TGCAGCGTGGGAGAACGTGAGCAGTACTTC. Translation gives CSVGEREQYF.

The V gene is TRBV2, the J gene TRBJ1-5, with a weak D call TRBD1 (6 bases). This CDR3 region has 16 residues. CDR1 and CDR2 from the germline V gene are SNHLY and FYNNEI. Trimming pared 5 bases from V and 3 bases from J, leaving 17 bases between. The CDR3 spells CASSPRLTGPNQPQHF. The CDR3 bases are TGTGCCAGCAGTCCCCGTTTGACAGGCCCCAATCAGCCCCAGCATTTT.

This clonotype has more than one count but fewer than ten. The chain joins TRBV6-5 to TRBJ2-7; 8 nucleotides line up with TRBD2. The CDR3 has 17 residues. J was trimmed by 2 bases and V by 4 bases; bases with no gene match: 13. Germline V CDR1 and CDR2: MNHEY, SVGAGI. The CDR3 here is CASSFQSGLAGTYEQYF. The CDR3 DNA is TGTGCCAGCAGTTTCCAGAGTGGGTTAGCGGGAACCTACGAGCAGTACTTC.

The rearrangement joins TRBV5-6 to TRBJ2-7; D remains unclear. V was shortened by 2 bases and J by 3 bases, with 15 bases between the two germline ends. Germline lookup yields CDR1 SGHDT and CDR2 YYEEEE. This CDR3 comprises 15 residues. The CDR3 is CASSLSRRRGYEQYF. The CDR3 DNA reads TGTGCCAGCAGCTTATCCCGGCGGCGAGGCTACGAGCAGTACTTC.

The gene calls are TRBV6-2 or TRBV6-3 and TRBJ1-1; D is unclear. There are 15 residues in the CDR3. The germline V gene has CDR1 MNHEY and CDR2 SVGEGT. V shed 3 bases and J shed 0 bases, with 11 bases lying between them. The CDR3 protein is CASSYGLNMNTEAFF. The CDR3 nucleotides read TGTGCCAGCAGTTATGGACTCAACATGAACACTGAAGCTTTCTTT.